Many counts were recorded for the clone carrying this T cell receptor (beta chain). The sample comes from a study of early T cells in non-severe SARS-CoV-2 infection. Each CDR3 protein gets one entry after TCRdb re-called the 5' RACE reads with MiXCR. The table lists fewer than 100,000 distinct CDR3 sequences, about 12% of them singletons. The source of this sequence is an adult who was a healthcare worker with PCR-confirmed SARS-CoV-2 infection or an uninfected control (not recorded which). The sample taken for sequencing was whole blood.

CDR3 protein: CSGWGESGTDTQYF. CDR3 bases: TGCAGCGGGTGGGGGGAGAGCGGCACAGATACGCAGTATTTT. V gene TRBV29-1 combines with J gene TRBJ2-3, with D possibly being TRBD2 (6 bases). Trimming stripped 7 bases from V and 1 base from J, with 15 bases between. In germline, CDR1 is SQVTM, CDR2 ANQGSEA. This CDR3 is 14 amino acids long.